What follows are 31 T cell receptor beta chains derived from one specimen sequenced in a study of blood T cell repertoires in COVID-19. TCRdb keeps only in-frame clones here, not all; method: immunoSEQ multiplex PCR. This sample has about 130,000 clones, with 70% to 90% found just once. What was sequenced was peripheral blood. These receptors were taken from a man aged 45-60 years with acute or convalescent COVID-19.

In its sample, this clone was seen once. V and J are TRBV27 and TRBJ1-4; possible D gene TRBD1, 5 bases. This CDR3 comprises 17 residues. Looked up from germline, CDR1 is MNHEY and CDR2 is SMNVEV (reference sequence). Trimming removed 8 bases at V and 1 base at J, with 20 bases between. The CDR3 sequence is CASQHGAGRGTNEKLFF. CDR3 in DNA: TGTGCCAGCCAGCACGGAGCAGGAAGGGGAACTAATGAAAAACTGTTTTTT.

This clone has a single count. This chain joins TRBV5-4 and TRBJ1-1, with TRBD1 matching over 9 bases. CDR1 is SGHNT, CDR2 YYREEE, per germline (reference sequence). V shed 4 bases and J 4 bases; nucleotides not matched to a gene: 11. CDR3 length: 16 amino acids. This CDR3 is CASSRGGQGISTEAFF. CDR3 DNA sequence: TGTGCCAGCAGCCGCGGGGGACAGGGAATCAGCACTGAAGCTTTCTTT.

CDR3 sequence: CATSDRQTYEQYF. CDR3 coding DNA: TGTGCCACCAGTGACCGACAGACCTACGAGCAGTACTTC. The chain uses TRBV24-1 and TRBJ2-7, with a weak D call TRBD1 (5 bases). Germline CDR1 is KGHDR and CDR2 is SFDVKD. The ends were cut back, 4 bases at V and 2 bases at J, with 8 bases in the middle. This CDR3 has 13 amino acids.

The V and J genes are TRBV4-2 and TRBJ1-3, with 7 bases lining up with TRBD1. From germline, CDR1 is LGHNA and CDR2 YNFKEQ. The CDR3 consists of 19 residues. V gave up 1 base and J gave up 0 bases; unmatched junction bases: 12. CDR3 in amino acids: CASSQAAGTVQFSGNTIYF. The CDR3 DNA sequence: TGTGCCAGCAGCCAAGCCGCCGGGACAGTCCAATTCTCTGGAAACACCATATATTTT.

This clone was detected only once. V gene TRBV9 combines with J gene TRBJ2-1; 9 positions agree with TRBD2. The CDR3 contains 15 residues. CDR1 SGDLS and CDR2 YYNGEE come from the germline V gene. V lost 3 bases and J lost 3; bases outside the gene matches: 4. The CDR3 loop reads CASSGAGGFYNEQFF. DNA for the CDR3: TGTGCCAGCAGCGGAGCGGGGGGATTCTACAATGAGCAGTTCTTC.

This rearrangement joins TRBV6-2 or TRBV6-3 to TRBJ2-4; 9 bases fit TRBD1. The CDR3 sequence is 15 residues long. The germline gives CDR1 MNHEY, CDR2 SVGEGT. Trimming removed 2 bases from V and 3 bases from J; junction bases left unmatched: 2. Here the CDR3 reads CASSYQGQGKNIQYF. CDR3 DNA: TGTGCCAGCAGTTACCAGGGACAGGGCAAAAACATTCAGTACTTC.

V is TRBV5-1 and J is TRBJ1-6, with a weak D call TRBD1 (6 bases). V lost 5 bases and J 12 bases, leaving 21 bases between the germline ends. This CDR3 comprises 15 residues. Per germline, CDR1 SGHRS and CDR2 YFSETQ. In DNA form, the CDR3 reads TGCGCCAGCAGTCTCGGGGGGGGCAGGGCCCAACCCCTCCACTTT. This gives the protein CASSLGGGRAQPLHF.

CDR3 sequence: CASSMDRGRLGTEAFF. CDR3 coding DNA: TGTGCCAGTAGTATGGACAGGGGGCGGTTAGGCACTGAAGCTTTCTTT. The chain employs TRBV19 and TRBJ1-1, with 11 bases that match TRBD1. Looked up from germline, CDR1 is LNHDA and CDR2 is SQIVND (reference sequence). The CDR3 spans 16 residues. V lost 3 bases and J lost 4; bases outside the gene matches: 7.

The chain is built from TRBV6-5 and TRBJ1-2; 12 bases line up with TRBD1. CDR3 length: 15 amino acids. Germline values: CDR1 MNHEY, CDR2 SVGAGI. The junction had 8 bases not matched to a gene; V was cut back by 8 bases and J by 4 bases. The CDR3 reads CASQAGQGAIYGYTF. Written as DNA, the CDR3 is TGTGCCAGCCAAGCGGGACAGGGGGCTATCTATGGCTACACCTTC.

The chain recombines TRBV10-1 with TRBJ2-3; D may be TRBD2 (5 bases). The CDR3 contains 14 residues. Trimming pared 0 bases from V and 3 bases from J, leaving 7 bases between. CDR1 is WNHNN, CDR2 SYGVQD, per germline (reference sequence). CDR3 sequence reads: CASSESVATDTQYF. The CDR3 DNA follows: TGCGCCAGCAGTGAGTCCGTAGCGACAGATACGCAGTATTTT.

The gene calls are TRBV10-2 and TRBJ2-5; 14 bases are shared with TRBD2. Germline CDR1 WSHSY, CDR2 SAAADI. The CDR3 covers 15 residues. V shed 5 bases, J shed 5 bases, and the junction held 4 bases outside the gene matches. CDR3 protein: CASSTGTSGSETQYF. DNA for the CDR3: TGCGCCAGCAGTACCGGGACTAGCGGGAGTGAGACCCAGTACTTC.

This chain joins TRBV7-9 and TRBJ2-1; 16 bases line up with TRBD2. J was trimmed by 8 bases and V by 5 bases; bases with no gene match: 9. The germline V gene has CDR1 SEHNR and CDR2 FQNEAQ (reference sequence). The CDR3 consists of 17 residues. In DNA form, the CDR3 reads TGTGCCAGCAGCCTTGGGACTAGCGGGAGGGCCAGTTATGAGCAGTTCTTC. It encodes CASSLGTSGRASYEQFF.

The gene calls are TRBV18 and TRBJ2-7; a possible D gene is TRBD2 (5 bases). The germline V gene has CDR1 KGHSH and CDR2 LQKENI. Trimming stripped 6 bases from V and 3 bases from J, with 12 bases between. The CDR3 contains 13 residues. CDR3 sequence: CASSRGPLYEQYF. In DNA form, the CDR3 reads TGTGCCAGCTCCCGCGGGCCTCTCTACGAGCAGTACTTC.

J is TRBJ2-7 and V is TRBV19; no firm D call. Germline V gene lookup returns CDR1 LNHDA and CDR2 SQIVND (reference sequence). The CDR3 totals 16 residues. V was pared by 7 bases and J by 0 bases, with 19 bases between. The CDR3: CASTQSHVAFSYEQYF. The CDR3 DNA sequence: TGTGCCAGTACCCAATCCCACGTAGCCTTCTCCTACGAGCAGTACTTC.

The rearrangement links TRBV27 to TRBJ2-2, with 13 bases aligning to TRBD2. The CDR3 has 18 residues. Looked up from germline, CDR1 is MNHEY and CDR2 is SMNVEV (reference sequence). V shed 10 bases, J shed 0 bases, and the junction held 11 bases outside the gene matches. The CDR3 DNA follows: TGTGCCACCTTTGCCCGACTAGCGGGAGGTACGAACACCGGGGAGCTGTTTTTT. As protein: CATFARLAGGTNTGELFF.

The rearrangement uses TRBV10-1 and TRBJ1-1; possibly TRBD1 for D (6 bases). V was shortened by 1 base and J by 5 bases, with 11 bases between the two germline ends. CDR1 is WNHNN, CDR2 SYGVQD, per germline (reference sequence). CDR3 size: 14 residues. The CDR3 DNA follows: TGCGCCAGCAGTGAGTGGTCAGGGGAAACTGAAGCTTTCTTT. Its protein is CASSEWSGETEAFF.

CDR3 coding DNA: TGTGCCAGCAGTTTGGCCCTTTATGGCTACACCTTC. The encoded protein is CASSLALYGYTF. The gene calls are TRBV12-3 or TRBV12-4 and TRBJ1-2; D unresolved. The CDR3 is 12 residues long. The germline V and J ends were trimmed by 3 bases and 5 bases, with 7 bases remaining between them.

The rearrangement uses TRBV5-1 and TRBJ1-1, with D unclear. CDR1 is SGHRS, CDR2 YFSETQ, per germline. The CDR3 totals 14 residues. Trimming stripped 0 bases from V and 1 base from J, with 7 bases between. Here the CDR3 DNA reads TGCGCCAGCAGCTTGGAACAACGGAACACTGAAGCTTTCTTT. The encoded protein is CASSLEQRNTEAFF.

V and J are TRBV30 and TRBJ1-2, with 7 nucleotides matching TRBD1. This CDR3 is built from 13 residues. CDR1 is GTSNPN and CDR2 is SVGIG in the germline V gene (reference sequence). The ends lost 3 bases at V and 6 bases at J; junction bases unmatched: 7. CDR3 DNA: TGTGCCTGGAGCCTAGGACAGGTGGATGGCTACACCTTC. This encodes CAWSLGQVDGYTF.

The chain couples TRBV19 to TRBJ1-6; perhaps TRBD1 as D (5 bases). CDR1 and CDR2 (germline): LNHDA, SQIVND (reference sequence). V lost 3 bases to trimming and J lost 6 bases, with 18 bases between them. The length of the CDR3 is 17 residues. CDR3 sequence: CASSMGGGGVGNSPLHF. Here the CDR3 DNA reads TGTGCCAGTAGTATGGGAGGTGGGGGTGTTGGTAATTCACCCCTCCACTTT.

The rearrangement uses TRBV5-1 and TRBJ2-1, with a possible D match to TRBD2 (5 bases). The CDR3 extends over 13 amino acids. The V end was cut by 5 bases, the J end by 9 bases, with 15 bases between. From germline, CDR1 is SGHRS and CDR2 YFSETQ. As DNA, the CDR3 is TGCGCCAGCAGGGAGCGAGGTGAGGGTGAGCAGTTCTTC. It codes for CASRERGEGEQFF.

This chain joins TRBV2 and TRBJ1-1; D gene unclear. The germline V gene has CDR1 SNHLY and CDR2 FYNNEI. The CDR3 spans 13 residues. Trimming left V 8 bases short and J 1 base short, with 11 bases between. CDR3 DNA sequence: TGTGCCAGCTTCTATCGAGAGAACACTGAAGCTTTCTTT. Translated, it gives CASFYRENTEAFF.

The chain joins TRBV6-5 to TRBJ1-1, with D possibly TRBD1 on 6 matching bases. Germline V gene lookup returns CDR1 MNHEY and CDR2 SVGAGI. Trimming took off 1 base at V and 3 bases at J, with 9 bases between the two ends. The CDR3 is made up of 14 amino acids. The CDR3 reads CASSYWAGDTEAFF. The CDR3 DNA reads TGTGCCAGCAGTTACTGGGCAGGGGACACTGAAGCTTTCTTT.

This clone was counted once. The chain couples TRBV5-1 to TRBJ2-1; 7 bases agree with TRBD2. CDR3 size: 16 residues. Germline CDR1 and CDR2: SGHRS and YFSETQ. With 4 bases clipped from V and 4 bases from J, the junction kept 11 bases outside the gene matches. CDR3: CASSGLGGAGYNEQFF. The CDR3 nucleotides are TGCGCCAGCAGCGGACTAGGAGGGGCGGGTTACAATGAGCAGTTCTTC.

A few counts support this clone. V usage is TRBV2 and J usage is TRBJ1-1; no reliable D call. This CDR3 has 14 amino acids. The germline V gene encodes CDR1 SNHLY and CDR2 FYNNEI. V lost 5 bases, J lost 9 bases, and 19 bases lay in between. CDR3 sequence (DNA): TGTGCCAGCAGTCCACCCAATGAGGGCGCCAAAGCTTTCTTT. It encodes CASSPPNEGAKAFF.

V is TRBV5-4 and J is TRBJ1-4; 9 bases map to TRBD1. Germline lookup yields CDR1 SGHNT and CDR2 YYREEE (reference sequence). The CDR3 is 13 residues long. V trimming: 4 bases; J trimming: 11 bases; junction bases outside the gene matches: 6. The chain's CDR3 is CASSPNRGLKLFF. CDR3 in DNA: TGTGCCAGCAGCCCTAACAGGGGGCTGAAACTGTTTTTT.

This clone appeared a single time. The chain recombines TRBV4-2 with TRBJ1-1; D not certain. The CDR3 length is 13 residues. Trimming removed 4 bases from V and 4 bases from J, with 10 bases in between. CDR1 is LGHNA and CDR2 is YNFKEQ in the germline V gene. The DNA for the CDR3 is TGTGCCAGCAGCCGCGGGCGGATCACTGAAGCTTTCTTT. Translation gives CASSRGRITEAFF.

The chain is built from TRBV5-4 and TRBJ1-2; possible D gene TRBD1, 6 bases. Germline CDR1 reads SGHNT; CDR2 reads YYREEE (reference sequence). This CDR3 is 15 amino acids long. The V end lost 0 bases, the J end lost 2 bases, and 11 bases lay between the germline ends. The CDR3 DNA follows: TGTGCCAGCAGCTTGGGGACAGCCGCAAACTATGGCTACACCTTC. Translating it yields CASSLGTAANYGYTF.

V gene TRBV9 combines with J gene TRBJ2-2; the D is unclear. The CDR3 runs to 12 residues. Per the germline V gene, CDR1 is SGDLS and CDR2 is YYNGEE. The V end was cut by 4 bases, the J end by 8 bases, with 9 bases between. Here the CDR3 DNA reads TGTGCCAGCAGCCCAACCGGGGGGGAGCTGTTTTTT. This sequence encodes CASSPTGGELFF.

This clone appeared a single time. The rearrangement joins TRBV19 to TRBJ1-5; 9 nucleotides line up with TRBD1. The CDR3 contains 14 residues. V lost 6 bases, J lost 4 bases, and 4 bases stayed unmatched. The germline V gene encodes CDR1 LNHDA and CDR2 SQIVND (reference sequence). The DNA of the CDR3 is TGTGCCAGTAGGCCCGGGACAGGGAATCAGCCCCAGCATTTT. Residues: CASRPGTGNQPQHF.

The chain employs TRBV28 and TRBJ1-6, with unresolved D. Germline CDR1 is MDHEN and CDR2 is SYDVKM. The V end was cut by 6 bases, the J end by 10 bases, with 13 bases between. The CDR3 length is 13 residues. CDR3: CASRPNSWSPLHF. In nucleotides, the CDR3 is TGTGCCAGCAGGCCTAATTCTTGGTCACCCCTCCACTTT.